Following are 14 T cell receptor beta chains from one sample sequenced in a study of shared clonotypes between healthy human individuals. Cells designated naive CD8 were CD45RO-negative and were positively selected for CCR7, with terminally differentiated effector memory CD45RA+ cells excluded. Only in-frame clones appear in the TCRdb table, and some are missing; sequencing was by immunoSEQ multiplex PCR. Here the sample spans around 2,000,000 clones, about 95% being singletons. Sequenced input: naive CD8+ T cells sorted from blood. The receptors shown here come from a man between 18 and 35 years old in good health.

As concerns this clone: A much larger clonotype is one base distant, so this may be a read error. The genes are TRBV30 and TRBJ1-6; D remains unclear. Germline CDR1 GTSNPN, CDR2 SVGIG (reference sequence). The CDR3 totals 14 residues. V was trimmed by 0 bases and J by 7 bases, leaving 10 bases between them. CDR3 sequence: CAWSVPQLNSPLHF. CDR3 in DNA: TGTGCCTGGAGTGTACCTCAGTTGAATTCACCCCTCCACTTT. Based on the CDR3 plus reference TRBV30 and TRBJ1-6, the full variable domain is SQTIHQWPATLVQPVGSPLSLECTVEGTSNPNLYWYRQAAGRGLQLLFYSVGIGQISSEVPQNLSASRPQDRQFILSSKKLLLSDSGFYLCAWSVPQLNSPLHFGNGTRLTVT.

The V call is TRBV7-2, the J call TRBJ2-7; D gene uncertain. This CDR3 contains 15 residues. The germline CDR1 and CDR2 sequences are SGHTA and FQGNSA. V lost 1 base to trimming and J lost 3 bases, with 13 bases between them. The CDR3, as DNA: TGTGCCAGCAGCTTAGTCGGGCACTTGGACTACGAGCAGTACTTC. Amino acid sequence: CASSLVGHLDYEQYF.

This rearrangement joins TRBV9 to TRBJ2-5; no clear D gene. V dropped 0 bases and J dropped 0 bases, with 15 bases sitting between them. CDR3 length: 17 residues. Germline V lookup: CDR1 SGDLS, CDR2 YYNGEE. CDR3 nucleotide sequence: TGTGCCAGCAGCGTAGGGTCGTTGCTAGGATACCAAGAGACCCAGTACTTC. It is translated as CASSVGSLLGYQETQYF.

This chain links TRBV5-8 with TRBJ1-1, with D unresolved. The germline V gene encodes CDR1 SGHTS and CDR2 YDEGEE. The CDR3 extends over 15 amino acids. Trimming left V 6 bases short and J 7 bases short, with 22 bases between. The CDR3 DNA reads TGTGCCAGCAACGGACTTCGGGCTGCCCTTCTTGAAGCTTTCTTT. Translation: CASNGLRAALLEAFF.

This chain joins TRBV19 and TRBJ1-2, with TRBD1 identical over 9 bases. Germline assignment: CDR1 LNHDA and CDR2 SQIVND (reference sequence). The CDR3 sequence is 13 residues long. V lost 5 bases to trimming and J lost 6 bases; unmatched junction nucleotides: 4. DNA of the CDR3: TGTGCCAGTAGTCCACAGGGGGCTGATGGCTACACCTTC. This sequence encodes CASSPQGADGYTF.

As for this clone: Other DNA variants within this sample encode the same CDR3. The chain carries TRBV28 and TRBJ2-7; D remains unclear. Germline V CDR1 and CDR2: MDHEN, SYDVKM. This CDR3 is built from 12 residues. Trimming took off 4 bases at V and 1 base at J, with 5 bases between the two ends. The CDR3 sequence: CASSSPSYEQYF. CDR3 nucleotides: TGTGCCAGCAGTTCCCCTTCCTACGAGCAGTACTTC.

About this clone itself: This sample also contains other DNA sequences that code for the same CDR3. The chain carries TRBV27 and TRBJ2-1; 7 nucleotides align to TRBD1. The V segment lost 0 bases and the J segment 4 bases; nucleotides outside the gene matches: 3. Germline assignment: CDR1 MNHEY and CDR2 SMNVEV (reference sequence). This CDR3 contains 15 residues. The CDR3 here is CASSLSGGIYNEQFF. In DNA form, the CDR3 reads TGTGCCAGCAGTTTATCAGGGGGCATTTACAATGAGCAGTTCTTC.

CDR3 residues: CSVEVNNYGYTF. CDR3 nucleotides: TGCAGCGTTGAAGTTAACAACTATGGCTACACCTTC. This chain joins TRBV29-1 and TRBJ1-2; D is unresolved. Trimming cost V 1 base and J 2 bases, with 5 bases left between them. Germline V gene sequence: CDR1 SQVTM, CDR2 ANQGSEA. The CDR3 runs to 12 residues.

The chain is built from TRBV7-6 and TRBJ1-4; D is undetermined. This CDR3 comprises 16 residues. The V end lost 4 bases, the J end lost 0 bases, and 12 bases lay between the germline ends. Germline loops: CDR1 SGHVS, CDR2 FNYEAQ. The CDR3 DNA sequence: TGTGCCAGCAGCTCACGAGAGGATGCAACTAATGAAAAACTGTTTTTT. It codes for CASSSREDATNEKLFF.

The CDR3 loop is CASSPGQFSNQPQHF. CDR3 sequence (DNA): TGTGCCAGCAGTCCGGGACAGTTTTCCAATCAGCCCCAGCATTTT. This chain uses TRBV6-1 with TRBJ1-5; 7 bases are shared with TRBD1. The CDR3 loop spans 15 amino acids. Germline V gene sequence: CDR1 MNHNS, CDR2 SASEGT. V lost 5 bases and J lost 3; bases outside the gene matches: 7.

This clone has just one count. The V and J genes are TRBV13 and TRBJ2-1; D assignment may be TRBD1 or TRBD2 (6 bases each). The germline V and J ends were trimmed by 6 bases and 5 bases, with 17 bases remaining between them. This CDR3 is built from 15 residues. Germline loops: CDR1 PRHDT, CDR2 FYEKMQ (reference sequence). CDR3 in DNA: TGTGCCAGCAGGGTTCAAGGACAGCGGGACAATGAGCAGTTCTTC. Translated: CASRVQGQRDNEQFF.

This chain connects TRBV7-9 to TRBJ2-2, with 9 bases fitting TRBD1. The CDR3 loop spans 17 amino acids. CDR1 and CDR2 from the germline V gene are SEHNR and FQNEAQ (reference sequence). The V gene end was trimmed by 4 bases and the J gene end by 5 bases; junction bases not matched to a gene: 11. The CDR3 loop reads CASSSIPGQGSTGELFF. The CDR3 region has the DNA TGTGCCAGCAGCTCAATTCCGGGACAGGGATCTACCGGGGAGCTGTTTTTT. Filled out from reference TRBV7-9 and TRBJ2-2, the complete variable domain reads DTGVSQNPRHKITKRGQNVTFRCDPISEHNRLYWYRQTLGQGPEFLTYFQNEAQLEKSRLLSDRFSAERPKGSFSTLEIQRTEQGDSAMYLCASSSIPGQGSTGELFFGEGSRLTVL.

In the case of this clone: Distinct nucleotide sequences in the sample also encode this CDR3. The chain recombines TRBV7-9 with TRBJ1-6; TRBD1 agrees at 8 bases. Germline CDR1 is SEHNR and CDR2 is FQNEAQ (reference sequence). The CDR3 covers 14 residues. J was trimmed by 6 bases and V by 4 bases; bases with no gene match: 2. The CDR3 nucleotides are TGTGCCAGCAGCTCCGGACAGGGTAATTCACCCCTCCACTTT. Its protein is CASSSGQGNSPLHF.

The genes are TRBV28 and TRBJ2-7; weak D call: TRBD1 (6 bases). V was clipped by 3 bases and J by 3 bases, with 15 bases between them. Germline V gene data show CDR1 as MDHEN and CDR2 as SYDVKM. The length of the CDR3 is 15 residues. The CDR3 DNA reads as TGTGCCAGCAGTTTCCGTCCGGGACAAAACTACGAGCAGTACTTC. This codes for CASSFRPGQNYEQYF.